This T cell receptor beta chain was sequenced during a study of cytotoxic CD8 clonotypes in ibrutinib-treated CLL. Turning to the study itself: Overall, some 24 responses were partial and 2 complete; following median 68 months, roughly 15 patients stayed remitted and about twelve progressed. Study-level points and caveats: There were few public clonotypes, and on treatment they contracted or stayed stable.

Sequenced by immunoSEQ multiplex PCR; TCRdb stores in-frame clones only, minus some. The sample lists over 100,000 clones, approximately 85% occurring once. For this clone: The antigen remains unidentified.

The CDR3 runs to 14 residues. V lost 4 bases and J lost 4, with 13 bases in between. CDR1 and CDR2 from the germline V gene are MDHEN and SYDVKM. The specimen was PBMCs, collected after 24 months of ibrutinib treatment. The rearrangement joins TRBV28 to TRBJ1-2, with a possible D match to TRBD1 (6 bases). This TCR came from a human donor with chronic lymphocytic leukemia. CDR3 protein: CASSSPTGSYGYTF. Written as DNA, the CDR3 is TGTGCCAGCAGTTCGCCCACAGGGTCCTATGGCTACACCTTC.